These T cell receptor beta chains were read from a single sample in a study of beta chain features in type 1 diabetes. The method was immunoSEQ multiplex PCR; TCRdb's version includes in-frame clones alone and lacks a portion of them. The sample consists of fewer than 150,000 clones, less than 9% of them appearing once. Material: central memory CD4+ T cells from blood. All receptors come from a woman aged 25 to 39 in good health. Each CDR3 is given with its conserved first and last residue. The order of the fields is clone size, J gene, D gene, V gene, CDR3 protein, CDR3 DNA. D genes are given only for firm matches. Only some rows state a clone size, as once, few, many or a class for expanded clones.

>few|TRBJ2-7|TRBD2|TRBV9
CASSVDVGGTGEQYF
TGTGCCAGCAGCGTAGATGTGGGAGGGACCGGCGAGCAGTACTTC
>.|TRBJ2-3|TRBD2|TRBV28
CASSSSASGSTDTQYF
TGTGCCAGCAGTAGCTCGGCTAGCGGGAGCACAGATACGCAGTATTTT
>.|TRBJ2-5|.|TRBV11-2
CASSLEETQYF
TGTGCCAGCAGCCTTGAAGAGACCCAGTACTTC
>.|TRBJ2-7|.|TRBV7-2
CASRFLGGANSEQYF
TGTGCCAGCAGGTTCCTGGGGGGGGCAAATAGTGAGCAGTACTTC
>.|TRBJ2-7|TRBD1|TRBV6-6
CASSRTGDGEQYF
TGTGCCAGCAGCAGAACAGGGGACGGCGAGCAGTACTTC
>.|TRBJ2-3|.|TRBV20-1
CSAGTMDTQYF
TGCAGTGCTGGGACAATGGATACGCAGTATTTT
>few|TRBJ2-5|.|TRBV2
CASSKQGSEETQYF
TGTGCCAGCAGTAAACAGGGTTCGGAAGAGACCCAGTACTTC
>.|TRBJ2-1|TRBD2|TRBV19
CASRSGRVYEQFF
TGTGCCAGTAGGAGCGGGAGGGTCTATGAGCAGTTCTTC
>.|TRBJ1-2|.|TRBV15
CATSRDLGGDGYTF
TGTGCCACCAGCAGAGATTTAGGGGGGGATGGCTACACCTTC
>.|TRBJ2-4|TRBD1|TRBV6-8
CASSKSTGAKNIQYF
TGTGCCAGCAGTAAATCGACAGGGGCCAAAAACATTCAGTACTTC
>.|TRBJ1-1|.|TRBV4-3
CASSQESGDNTEAFF
TGCGCCAGCAGCCAAGAATCAGGGGACAACACTGAAGCTTTCTTT
>.|TRBJ2-7|TRBD1|TRBV25-1
CASSRQGGTYEQYF
TGTGCCAGCAGCCGACAGGGGGGCACCTACGAGCAGTACTTC
>few|TRBJ1-3|.|TRBV28
CASRPMLNRVGNTIYF
TGTGCCAGCAGACCAATGCTAAACAGGGTTGGAAACACCATATATTTT
>.|TRBJ1-3|TRBD1|TRBV7-2
CASSYDRANGNTIYF
TGTGCCAGCAGCTACGACAGGGCGAATGGAAACACCATATATTTT
>.|TRBJ2-1|.|TRBV14
CASSQVELYRDNEQFF
TGTGCCAGCAGCCAAGTGGAGCTTTACCGGGACAATGAGCAGTTCTTC
>.|TRBJ1-1|.|TRBV7-9
CASSPSGRIEAFF
TGTGCCAGCAGCCCTAGCGGGCGGATTGAAGCTTTCTTT